This T cell receptor (beta chain) comes out of a study of cytomegalovirus exposure and HLA in healthy donors (dated by TCRdb to the late 2010s). Notes on the research overall: An earlier analysis of fewer than 750 of the donors reported about 280 Gb of sequence data and approximately 120 million unique TCR beta sequences obtained from some 170 million T cells. An earlier analysis of around 640 of the donors used high-throughput TCR beta sequencing to judge whether each TCR beta V gene segment behaved as functional or pseudogenic. Typing coverage differed by locus: A, B, C, DRB1 and DQB1 were typed in about 629-640 donors, DQA1 in 522, DPA1 in around 600, and DPB1 in around 440. An early release covering just under 650 HLA-typed donors comprised about 300 gigabases of sequencing data and tens of millions of unique TCR sequences. All discovery cohort repertoires had been generated using a single sequencing platform. The study aimed to test whether signatures of past pathogen exposure could be identified by cataloging public T cell receptors. Of the approximately 400 genotyped donors, more than 75% were placed in the genetic ancestry cluster associated with self-reported Caucasian donors. The later analysis used no new phenotypic data to find candidate immune exposures, relying instead on TCR beta sequences and their occurrence across donors. In addition to the first cohort of 666 subjects, a separate validation cohort of 120 different subjects was used. About five DR-DQ haplotypes were treated as single units for association and clustering because of strong linkage in the cohort. A later analysis re-examined previously published TCR beta repertoires from around 670 donors and added high-resolution HLA genotyping to investigate patterns of TCR occurrence. Among some 400 genotyped donors of the cohort, an average of about 240,000 unique TCR beta nucleotide sequences was sequenced per donor, of which 15% to 20% were non-productive. The study used immunosequencing to profile the T cell repertoires of 666 subjects and linked those repertoires to cytomegalovirus serostatus. Alongside the repertoire data, information on donor age, sex, ethnicity and CMV serostatus was compiled. High-throughput TCR immunosequencing, statistical association of individual TCRs with disease status, and machine learning were combined to predict cytomegalovirus infection status. Both class I and class II loci were covered by HLA typing, at four-digit resolution. A later genetic analysis took genome-wide SNP genotypes for 398 of the 666 donors and used that subset as a discovery cohort. Study-wide findings and limitations: For the cohort, immune exposure information was limited to CMV serostatus. A further reported finding was that TCR beta sequences accurately predicted the HLA-A and HLA-B alleles for most subjects in the first cohort. Correlated functional status among segregating V segments might be attributable to linkage disequilibrium, but an unknown experimental factor could not be ruled out. A later analysis associated 15,000 to 20,000 TCR beta sequences with specific HLA alleles at a false discovery rate of 0.05. This cohort had only TCR beta chains sequenced, and the lack of alpha or paired-chain data limited which features could be detected. In a later analysis, TCR association rates were found to vary across HLA loci, with the most associated TCRs seen for DRB1 alleles and the fewest for HLA-C alleles. In an earlier analysis of more than 450 of the donors, most TCR beta V segments were observed in productive rearrangements about 87% or about 30% of the time, broadly matching IMGT annotations. In a later genetic analysis, fewer N-insertions in productive TCRs were reported among donors in an Asian-associated ancestry cluster than the 666-donor mean. Compared with equally common non-associated chains, HLA-associated TCR beta chains in a later analysis were more clonally expanded and had lower generation probabilities. Cytomegalovirus status was reported to be diagnosed by the classifier with high specificity and sensitivity in both the original and validation cohorts. While some public TCRs were present in many individuals, most TCR sequences turned up only very rarely across donors. A later analysis found that most CMV-associated TCR beta chains appeared HLA-restricted, with HLA associations seemingly driven largely by CMV exposure. Because the 87-base-pair reads could not distinguish some IMGT-functional V segments, including TRBV6-2 and TRBV6-3, those segments were excluded. Because HLA typing was missing for some donors at each locus, association tests included only the typed subset. An association between a missense DCLRE1C variant and V-gene and J-gene trimming of TCR beta chains was found in a later genetic analysis and replicated in an independent cohort. A few of the identified cytomegalovirus-associated TCR beta chains were confirmed in vitro to be specific for cytomegalovirus antigens. When HLA alleles, especially DR and DQ, strongly co-occurred, TCR associations were difficult to assign to individual alleles. A cluster of highly shared sequence variants was judged likely to represent a technical artifact of the sequencing pipeline. In a later analysis, several top co-occurrence clusters were reported to appear linked to parvovirus B19, influenza, CMV and Epstein-Barr virus. The authors suggested that the approach could potentially be generalized to other disease states and immunological phenotypes. The earlier analysis of approximately 590 of the donors excluded fewer than 20 rarely observed V segments, including chromosome 9 orphons, because counts were too low. Sequencing depth was assumed to be roughly uniform across donors in the presence/absence analyses, though that assumption may not hold. In the study, around 160 TCR beta chains were listed as associated with cytomegalovirus.

The cohort consisted of hundreds of healthy bone marrow donors. Cohort members were all nominally healthy when sampled, although unrecorded immune exposures were likely present. The donor tested CMV seropositive and was one of the 289 seropositive cohort members. A peripheral blood sample was collected from each donor, and TCR beta sequencing was performed on peripheral blood mononuclear cells. Genomic DNA extraction from the blood cell samples was performed with the Qiagen DNeasy Blood Extraction Kit. Preparation of the library involved the immunoSEQ multiplex PCR assay. For the multiplex PCR, a mixture combining 60 forward primers for TCR Vbeta segments and 13 reverse primers for TCR Jbeta segments was used. A multiplex PCR assay on genomic DNA amplified the CDR3 region of rearranged TCR beta genes. The amplified TCR beta libraries were sequenced on the Illumina HiSeq System as 87-base-pair reads. The original methods were these. A later analysis tallied 80 million to 95 million unique TCR beta chains across the approximately 670 repertoires, and around 10 million of those chains were shared by two or more donors. Raw reads were error-corrected and collapsed into unique sequences by a nearest-neighbor algorithm in which closely related sequences were merged to remove PCR and sequencing errors. To assign V, D and J gene segments, CDR3 sequences were aligned to IMGT reference sequences. For a sequence to be retained, a match of at least six nucleotides was required to both a V gene segment and a J gene segment. Rearrangements were called productive when the CDR3 lacked stop codons and stayed in frame with V and J; all others were non-productive. CDR3 was defined by IMGT convention, running from the second conserved V-encoded cysteine to the conserved J-encoded phenylalanine. The earlier analysis of a few hundred of the donors excluded sequences that lacked an unambiguous match to a single V gene segment. In an earlier analysis of 587 of the donors, V segments were called functional above 56.7% productive rearrangements and were called segregating when the between-donor standard deviation exceeded 5%. A statistical classification framework was built to diagnose cytomegalovirus status from the catalog of TCR beta chain sequences. V and J gene assignment, in a later analysis, came from comparing TCR nucleotide sequences with IMGT/GENE-DB human TR gene sequences. A later analysis assigned CDR3 sequences and most-parsimonious VDJ recombination scenarios with the TCRdist pipeline. In a later analysis, each TCR beta chain was defined by its CDR3 amino acid sequence together with its V-gene family, and reads lacking a unique V-gene family were excluded. To address suspected cross-contamination and a sequencing artifact, a later analysis removed under 600 highly shared, low-generation-probability nucleotide sequences. For each public chain, a later analysis derived a clonal expansion index from normalized ranks of inferred template counts within each repertoire. In a later analysis, generation probabilities were computed using a VDJ recombination model fitted to out-of-frame rearrangements, and the results were checked against IGoR. In a later analysis, hypergeometric tests were used to score TCR-TCR, TCR-HLA and TCR-CMV co-occurrence, with a repertoire-size bias correction applied to TCR pairs. False discovery rates were estimated in a later analysis by permuting HLA or CMV assignments 20 times. A later analysis grouped co-occurring TCRs with DBSCAN, adding TCRdist sequence similarity when clustering within HLA-allele-positive subsets. For co-occurrence clustering, repertoires with fewer than 30,000 or more than 120,000 public chains were excluded, along with five repertoires with anomalous nucleotide sharing. TCRdb provides this immuneACCESS table in a form limited to in-frame rearrangements. Some clones are lacking; in checked studies, under half of them reflect an unresolved V gene, and why the rest are absent is not known. Clone size and V and J calls were adopted from that table, with D and trimming inferred from the DNA. A total of about 90,000 clones appear in this sample, approximately 60% of them only once. About 22% of the sample belongs to the ten largest clones.

The germline V gene sets CDR1 to SGHTS and CDR2 to YDEGEE. Reading from cysteine to phenylalanine, the CDR3 counts 15 amino acids. Only the CDR3 region is kept as DNA, spanning 45 bases read in frame from base 1. Relative to germline, V is missing 4 bases and J is missing 0 bases, with 7 bases of the junction outside any gene match. Remarks on this clone: It lacks a known antigen. It has no much larger one-base neighbor in the sample; base qualities were not kept.

Sequences were obtained from PBMCs. The V and J segments used are TRBV5-8 and TRBJ2-7, with 7 junctional bases fitting TRBD1. This clonotype was obtained from a woman aged 45-59 years in good health and CMV-seropositive. The bases are TGTGCCAGCAGCCAAGGGACAGAGTTCTCCTACGAGCAGTACTTC. This sequence encodes CASSQGTEFSYEQYF. The entire variable domain, with the stretches around the CDR3 drawn from the reference TRBV5-8 and TRBJ2-7 proteins, is EAGVTQSPTHLIKTRGQQATLRCSPISGHTSVYWYQQALGLGLQFLLWYDEGEERNRGNFPPRFSGRQFPNYSSELNVNALELEDSALYLCASSQGTEFSYEQYFGPGTRLTVT.